This is a list of T cell receptor beta chains from one sample in a study of technical replicates of blood from a few donors. Clones were read by immunoSEQ multiplex PCR, and TCRdb kept only the in-frame ones, dropping some. The sample contains about 88,000 clones, 95% of which appear only once. Sequenced: T cells isolated from PBMCs. The receptors were gathered from a human donor in good health. Both conserved end residues are part of each CDR3. The D gene is left open where the match is weak. The size entry is marked missing in some rows and otherwise reads once, few, many or a size class.

v_gene	abundance	d_gene	j_gene	CDR3aa	CDR3nt
TRBV9	.	.	TRBJ2-5	CASSEERVGETQYF	TGTGCCAGCAGCGAGGAGAGGGTCGGGGAGACCCAGTACTTC
TRBV29-1	.	.	TRBJ2-3	CSVEDPLAVDTQYF	TGCAGCGTTGAAGATCCGCTAGCCGTAGATACGCAGTATTTT
TRBV6-5	.	.	TRBJ2-5	CASSSTRTGETQYF	TGTGCCAGCAGTTCGACACGAACGGGGGAGACCCAGTACTTC
TRBV7-3	.	.	TRBJ2-1	CASSPASSLYNEQFF	TGTGCCAGCAGCCCGGCTAGCAGTCTCTACAATGAGCAGTTCTTC
TRBV28	.	TRBD2	TRBJ2-3	CASSLIAGRTDTQYF	TGTGCCAGCAGTTTAATAGCGGGGCGCACAGATACGCAGTATTTT
TRBV9	.	TRBD2	TRBJ2-7	CASSPWGGENEQYF	TGTGCCAGCAGCCCATGGGGGGGAGAAAACGAGCAGTACTTC
TRBV2	.	.	TRBJ1-2	CASSPDGVNYGYTF	TGTGCCAGCAGTCCCGACGGGGTAAACTATGGCTACACCTTC
TRBV7-6	.	.	TRBJ2-7	CASSRGEGGVYEQYF	TGTGCCAGCAGCCGCGGGGAAGGGGGCGTATACGAGCAGTACTTC
TRBV6-1	.	.	TRBJ2-7	CASREVEAYEQYF	TGTGCCAGCAGGGAGGTTGAGGCCTACGAGCAGTACTTC
TRBV5-1	.	TRBD1	TRBJ2-3	CASNEDRATDTQYF	TGCGCCAGCAACGAGGACAGGGCAACAGATACGCAGTATTTT
TRBV6-1	.	TRBD1	TRBJ2-3	CASSLTGVYTDTQYF	TGTGCCAGCAGTTTAACAGGGGTTTACACAGATACGCAGTATTTT
TRBV27	once	.	TRBJ1-1	CASRLSRLNTEAFF	TGTGCCAGCAGGCTATCAAGATTGAACACTGAAGCTTTCTTT
TRBV2	.	TRBD1	TRBJ1-4	CASLQGLVATNEKLFF	TGTGCCAGCCTACAGGGGTTAGTTGCAACTAATGAAAAACTGTTTTTT
TRBV4-3	.	.	TRBJ2-1	CASSQDTGEWNEQFF	TGCGCCAGCAGCCAAGATACGGGAGAGTGGAATGAGCAGTTCTTC
TRBV7-9	.	TRBD1	TRBJ1-1	CASSKAGTGGRNTEAFF	TGTGCCAGCAGCAAAGCTGGGACAGGGGGGAGGAACACTGAAGCTTTCTTT
TRBV7-8	.	TRBD1	TRBJ1-1	CASSLGTGAMNTEAFF	TGTGCCAGCAGCCTTGGGACAGGCGCTATGAACACTGAAGCTTTCTTT
TRBV6-5	.	.	TRBJ1-1	CASSYVFGVNTEAFF	TGTGCCAGCAGTTACGTTTTCGGGGTGAACACTGAAGCTTTCTTT
TRBV5-4	.	.	TRBJ1-4	CASSVSRGADNEKLFF	TGTGCCAGCAGCGTCTCCAGGGGAGCGGACAATGAAAAACTGTTTTTT
TRBV27	.	.	TRBJ2-7	CASSPRDWMEQYF	TGTGCCAGCAGTCCTCGGGACTGGATGGAGCAGTACTTC
TRBV11-3	.	TRBD1	TRBJ2-7	CASLLTGNSYEQYF	TGTGCCAGTCTCCTGACAGGGAACTCCTACGAGCAGTACTTC
TRBV7-9	.	.	TRBJ1-5	CASSKTGSNQPQHF	TGTGCCAGCAGCAAGACAGGTAGCAATCAGCCCCAGCATTTT
TRBV14	.	.	TRBJ1-2	CASSQDLSGANYGYTF	TGTGCCAGCAGCCAAGATCTTTCAGGGGCTAACTATGGCTACACCTTC
TRBV13	.	.	TRBJ1-1	CASSLRGYGSTEAFF	TGTGCCAGCAGCTTAAGGGGGTATGGGTCCACTGAAGCTTTCTTT
TRBV5-1	.	TRBD1	TRBJ2-7	CASSFTGDSYEQYF	TGCGCCAGCAGCTTTACAGGGGACTCCTACGAGCAGTACTTC
TRBV5-1	once	TRBD2	TRBJ2-3	CASSRTSGVPTDTQYF	TGCGCCAGCAGCAGGACTAGCGGGGTTCCCACAGATACGCAGTATTTT
TRBV4-1	.	.	TRBJ2-1	CASSQEFGVAYNEQFF	TGCGCCAGCAGCCAAGAATTCGGGGTTGCCTACAATGAGCAGTTCTTC
TRBV18	once	TRBD1	TRBJ1-3	CASSRTGGGNTIYF	TGTGCCAGCTCACGGACAGGGGGAGGAAACACCATATATTTT
TRBV19	.	.	TRBJ1-5	CASSSQGIAPQHF	TGTGCCAGTAGTTCCCAGGGCATCGCGCCCCAGCATTTT
TRBV5-1	.	.	TRBJ2-1	CASSLAAASSYNEQFF	TGCGCCAGCAGCTTGGCAGCGGCTAGCTCCTACAATGAGCAGTTCTTC
TRBV10-3	.	.	TRBJ2-3	CATAGLRDTQYF	TGTGCCACCGCCGGACTTAGAGATACGCAGTATTTT
TRBV5-1	.	.	TRBJ2-3	CASSPLYDTQYF	TGCGCCAGCAGCCCGCTATATGATACGCAGTATTTT
TRBV6-1	.	TRBD1	TRBJ2-7	CASIIQGVKGEQYF	TGTGCCAGCATCATACAGGGGGTGAAAGGCGAGCAGTACTTC
TRBV10-3	.	.	TRBJ2-2	CAIRPGRGNTGELFF	TGTGCCATCCGCCCGGGGCGGGGGAACACCGGGGAGCTGTTTTTT